One sample yielded the 30 T cell receptor beta chains listed below, sequenced in a study of radiation and T cells in renal cell carcinoma. The sample's time point: blood 4 weeks post-SBRT, at nephrectomy. Treatment denoted: 15 Gy SBRT to primary tumor, nephrectomy 4 weeks later. The protocol was immunoSEQ multiplex PCR, while the TCRdb copy is restricted to in-frame clones and leaves out a portion. The sample consists of around 29,000 clones, approximately 84% of them appearing once. Sequencing was performed on blood, taken from a patient whose treatment included radiotherapy and nephrectomy. The receptors originated from a man in his fifties or sixties with renal cell carcinoma.

This chain uses TRBV21-1 with TRBJ2-5; the D call in the table, TRBD1, was not verified against the DNA. TRBV21-1 has pseudogene status. The CDR3 length is 15 residues. The CDR3 nucleotides are TGTGCCAGCAGCAAGTGGTCGGGCAGGGAAGAGACCCAGTACTTC. Amino acid sequence: CASSKWSGREETQYF.

Here the CDR3 reads CATSRARYFADTQYF. CDR3 DNA: TGTGCCACCAGCAGAGCGAGGTATTTTGCGGATACGCAGTATTTT. The chain has TRBV15 and TRBJ2-3; D unclear. The V end lost 1 base, the J end lost 6 bases, and 14 bases lay between the germline ends. Germline values: CDR1 LNHNV, CDR2 YYDKDF (reference sequence). The CDR3 consists of 15 residues.

The chain links TRBV7-6 to TRBJ2-5; D gene ambiguous. The CDR3 totals 10 residues. The V gene's germline CDR1 is SGHVS and CDR2 FNYEAQ. V lost 1 base, J lost 6 bases, and 0 bases lay in between. CDR3 sequence: CASSLETQYF. DNA for the CDR3: TGTGCCAGCAGCTTAGAGACCCAGTACTTC.

This chain connects TRBV18 to TRBJ1-1, with D possibly TRBD1 on 6 matching bases. V was shortened by 6 bases and J by 11 bases, with 13 bases between the two germline ends. From germline, CDR1 is KGHSH and CDR2 LQKENI. This CDR3 contains 11 residues. The CDR3 sequence: CASSLNREAFF. The CDR3 region has the DNA TGTGCCAGCTCTCTGAACAGGGAGGCTTTCTTT.

The chain employs TRBV30 and TRBJ1-2; D unclear. Germline-derived CDR1 and CDR2 are GTSNPN and SVGIG (reference sequence). The V and J ends lost 3 bases and 5 bases respectively, with 7 bases between them. The CDR3 is 11 residues long. CDR3 DNA: TGTGCCTGGAGCGGACTGTATGGCTACACCTTC. Translated, it gives CAWSGLYGYTF. Full variable domain (remainder filled in from reference TRBV30 and TRBJ1-2): SQTIHQWPATLVQPVGSPLSLECTVEGTSNPNLYWYRQAAGRGLQLLFYSVGIGQISSEVPQNLSASRPQDRQFILSSKKLLLSDSGFYLCAWSGLYGYTFGSGTRLTVV.

The V and J genes are TRBV7-8 and TRBJ1-1; D remains unclear. Germline values: CDR1 SGHVS, CDR2 FQNEAQ. The CDR3 length is 14 residues. Between the trimmed V and J ends, which lost 1 base and 0 bases, there was a span of 6 bases. The CDR3 coding sequence is TGTGCCAGCAGCTTAGGCAGGATGAACACTGAAGCTTTCTTT. Protein product: CASSLGRMNTEAFF.

This clone occurred a few times. The gene calls are TRBV13 and TRBJ2-1; 9 nucleotides align to TRBD1. J was trimmed by 6 bases and V by 4 bases; bases with no gene match: 10. Germline V lookup: CDR1 PRHDT, CDR2 FYEKMQ (reference sequence). The CDR3 is 16 residues long. The CDR3 here is CASSWSGTGSINEQFF. Here the CDR3 DNA reads TGTGCCAGCAGCTGGTCCGGGACAGGGTCTATCAATGAGCAGTTCTTC.

The rearrangement links TRBV27 to TRBJ2-7; TRBD1 aligns across 11 bases. The germline V gene encodes CDR1 MNHEY and CDR2 SMNVEV (reference sequence). V gave up 6 bases and J gave up 3 bases; unmatched junction bases: 7. The CDR3 is 15 amino acids. The CDR3 DNA follows: TGTGCCAGCAGGAGCCCGGGGACAGGGGGCTACGAGCAGTACTTC. Protein product: CASRSPGTGGYEQYF.

The rearrangement joins TRBV29-1 to TRBJ1-1; weak D call: TRBD1 (5 bases). V gave up 2 bases and J gave up 7 bases, with 11 bases separating them. The CDR3 loop spans 12 amino acids. Germline loops: CDR1 SQVTM, CDR2 ANQGSEA. The CDR3 protein is CSVEFLGDEAFF. The CDR3 DNA follows: TGCAGCGTTGAATTTTTGGGGGATGAAGCTTTCTTT.

CDR3 DNA: TGCGCCAGCAGCCAGCCGGGACTAGAAAACTACGAGCAGTACTTC. Encoded protein: CASSQPGLENYEQYF. J is TRBJ2-7 and V is TRBV4-1, with 8 bases lining up with TRBD2. Germline assignment: CDR1 MGHRA and CDR2 YSYEKL. The CDR3 covers 15 residues. The trim removed 3 bases at V and 3 bases at J, leaving 7 bases unmatched.

This chain links TRBV5-4 with TRBJ1-4; D unclear. The CDR3 is 13 amino acids. The V gene's germline CDR1 is SGHNT and CDR2 YYREEE (reference sequence). Trimming pared 0 bases from V and 13 bases from J, leaving 13 bases between. As DNA, the CDR3 is TGTGCCAGCAGCTTGGCCCCAAGCAATGGACTGTTTTTT. Its translation is CASSLAPSNGLFF.

The CDR3 DNA sequence: TGCGCCAGCAGCTGGGGACTAGTATCCGAGCAGTACTTC. The encoded protein is CASSWGLVSEQYF. The chain uses TRBV5-1 and TRBJ2-7; 8 bases match TRBD2. CDR1 and CDR2 (germline): SGHRS, YFSETQ. V gave up 3 bases and J gave up 6 bases; unmatched junction bases: 5. CDR3 size: 13 residues. Complete variable domain (other parts from reference TRBV5-1 and TRBJ2-7): KAGVTQTPRYLIKTRGQQVTLSCSPISGHRSVSWYQQTPGQGLQFLFEYFSETQRNKGNFPGRFSGRQFSNSRSEMNVSTLELGDSALYLCASSWGLVSEQYFGPGTRLTVT.

The chain links TRBV18 to TRBJ2-7; D not resolved. CDR1 and CDR2 (germline): KGHSH, LQKENI. The CDR3 covers 12 residues. V shed 6 bases and J shed 0 bases, with 6 bases lying between them. Written as DNA, the CDR3 is TGTGCCAGCTCCTCGGACTCCTACGAGCAGTACTTC. Translating it yields CASSSDSYEQYF. The whole variable domain, remainder taken from reference TRBV18 and TRBJ2-7, is NAGVMQNPRHLVRRRGQEARLRCSPMKGHSHVYWYRQLPEEGLKFMVYLQKENIIDESGMPKERFSAEFPKEGPSILRIQQVVRGDSAAYFCASSSDSYEQYFGPGTRLTVT.

This clone appeared a few times. The chain combines TRBV30 with TRBJ2-2; D may be TRBD1 (6 bases). The ends were cut back, 4 bases at V and 0 bases at J, with 9 bases in the middle. The CDR3 runs 14 residues. Germline lookup yields CDR1 GTSNPN and CDR2 SVGIG (reference sequence). The CDR3 is CAWTGTTNTGELFF. In DNA form, the CDR3 reads TGTGCCTGGACCGGGACAACGAACACCGGGGAGCTGTTTTTT.

CDR3 residues: CASSLSGSYEQYF. CDR3 bases: TGTGCCAGCAGCCTTAGCGGGAGTTACGAGCAGTACTTC. The rearrangement joins TRBV7-2 to TRBJ2-7; 9 positions match TRBD2. The CDR3 totals 13 residues. V lost 5 bases to trimming and J lost 4 bases; unmatched junction nucleotides: 3. Germline values: CDR1 SGHTA, CDR2 FQGNSA.

Of note for this clone: An end of the junction does not agree with germline; a read error may underlie this. This chain uses TRBV27 with TRBJ2-7; a weak D match, TRBD2 (7 bases). CDR1 and CDR2 (germline): MNHEY, SMNVEV (reference sequence). The CDR3 extends over 13 amino acids. CDR3 DNA: TGTGCCACCAGTCGCGGGGGCCCCTACGAGCAGTACTTC. This gives the protein CATSRGGPYEQYF.

DNA for the CDR3: TGCGCCAGCGGAAAATTACAGGGGAATGAGCAGTTCTTC. Protein sequence: CASGKLQGNEQFF. V usage is TRBV5-1 and J usage is TRBJ2-1; 7 nucleotides match TRBD1. After removal of 7 bases from V and 7 bases from J, the junction contained 8 bases not matched to a gene. The germline V gene has CDR1 SGHRS and CDR2 YFSETQ. This CDR3 comprises 13 residues.

The chain's CDR3 is CASSEGLQGYEQYF. The CDR3 nucleotides are TGTGCCAGCAGTGAAGGACTACAGGGCTACGAGCAGTACTTC. V gene TRBV2 combines with J gene TRBJ2-7; D is possibly TRBD1 (6 bases). CDR3 size: 14 residues. Germline CDR1 SNHLY, CDR2 FYNNEI. V was clipped by 1 base and J by 3 bases, with 10 bases between them.

The rearrangement links TRBV2 to TRBJ1-3; D is unresolved. The CDR3 covers 12 residues. V was shortened by 3 bases and J by 5 bases, with 5 bases between the two germline ends. Germline assignment: CDR1 SNHLY and CDR2 FYNNEI. For the CDR3, the DNA is TGTGCCAGCAGTGAGGATAGAAACACCATATATTTT. The encoded protein is CASSEDRNTIYF.

The chain joins TRBV9 to TRBJ2-1; D gene unclear. The CDR3 totals 12 residues. The V and J ends lost 4 bases and 8 bases respectively, with 10 bases between them. Germline CDR1 SGDLS, CDR2 YYNGEE. CDR3 nucleotides: TGTGCCAGCAGCTATCGAACGGATGAGCAGTTCTTC. Amino acids: CASSYRTDEQFF.

The rearrangement links TRBV5-1 to TRBJ2-3, with D unclear. CDR1 and CDR2 from the germline V gene are SGHRS and YFSETQ. This CDR3 spans 13 amino acids. The V end lost 4 bases, the J end lost 4 bases, and 10 bases lay between the germline ends. The CDR3 loop is CASSNELADTQYF. In DNA form, the CDR3 reads TGCGCCAGCAGCAATGAGCTGGCAGATACGCAGTATTTT.

This rearrangement joins TRBV7-2 to TRBJ1-5, with TRBD1 identical over 7 bases. The V gene's germline CDR1 is SGHTA and CDR2 FQGNSA. The CDR3 contains 15 residues. J was trimmed by 2 bases and V by 1 base; bases with no gene match: 2. CDR3 DNA sequence: TGTGCCAGCAGCTTAGGAACAGGGGGCAATCAGCCCCAGCATTTT. The encoded protein is CASSLGTGGNQPQHF. Based on the CDR3 plus reference TRBV7-2 and TRBJ1-5, the full variable domain is GAGVSQSPSNKVTEKGKDVELRCDPISGHTALYWYRQSLGQGLEFLIYFQGNSAPDKSGLPSDRFSAERTGGSVSTLTIQRTQQEDSAVYLCASSLGTGGNQPQHFGDGTRLSIL.

The chain has TRBV7-2 and TRBJ2-1; TRBD1 agrees at 7 bases. Germline-derived CDR1 and CDR2 are SGHTA and FQGNSA. J lost 6 bases, V lost 5 bases, and 7 bases had no gene match. There are 14 residues in the CDR3. CDR3 in DNA: TGTGCCAGCAGCGGTAGCCGACAGGGCAATGAGCAGTTCTTC. It encodes CASSGSRQGNEQFF.

This chain joins TRBV6-6 and TRBJ1-3; D remains ambiguous. CDR1 is MNHNY and CDR2 is SVGAGI in the germline V gene (reference sequence). The CDR3 has 12 amino acids. V dropped 10 bases and J dropped 1 base, with 8 bases sitting between them. The CDR3 loop is CAISPSGNTIYF. Here the CDR3 DNA reads TGTGCCATAAGCCCATCTGGAAACACCATATATTTT.

The rearrangement joins TRBV19 to TRBJ1-5; D uncertain. Germline CDR1 LNHDA, CDR2 SQIVND (reference sequence). CDR3 length: 14 residues. Trimming shortened V by 5 bases and J by 3 bases, and 11 bases separated the two germline ends. The CDR3 DNA reads TGTGCCAGTAGTCAAGCGGCAGCCAATCAGCCCCAGCATTTT. Its translation is CASSQAAANQPQHF. Filled out from reference TRBV19 and TRBJ1-5, the complete variable domain reads DGGITQSPKYLFRKEGQNVTLSCEQNLNHDAMYWYRQDPGQGLRLIYYSQIVNDFQKGDIAEGYSVSREKKESFPLTVTSAQKNPTAFYLCASSQAAANQPQHFGDGTRLSIL.

This chain joins TRBV12-5 and TRBJ2-7; D not resolved. V lost 6 bases, J lost 5 bases, and 17 bases lay in between. Germline V gene sequence: CDR1 LGHNT, CDR2 FRNRAP. The length of the CDR3 is 14 residues. In nucleotides, the CDR3 is TGTGCTAGTGGGCCCCCGGCGGATGGACACGAGCAGTACTTC. It encodes CASGPPADGHEQYF.

This rearrangement joins TRBV25-1 to TRBJ2-7; the match to TRBD2 covers 10 bases. J gave up 6 bases and V 2 bases, and 7 bases lay outside the gene matches. The CDR3 is 15 residues long. Germline V gene sequence: CDR1 MGHDK, CDR2 SYGVNS. CDR3 DNA: TGTGCCAGCAGTGAACATGGGGCTAGCGGGAGCGAGCAGTACTTC. Its translation: CASSEHGASGSEQYF.

J is TRBJ2-5 and V is TRBV10-3; D not resolved. The better agreement between TRBJ2-7 and the DNA end casts doubt on the J call. This CDR3 region has 12 residues. Germline V gene lookup returns CDR1 ENHRY and CDR2 SYGVKD. The CDR3 spells CAISEGQHEQYF. CDR3 coding DNA: TGTGCCATCAGTGAAGGGCAACACGAGCAGTACTTC.

The chain uses TRBV10-3 and TRBJ2-6; tentative D call: TRBD1 (6 bases). Germline V gives CDR1 ENHRY, CDR2 SYGVKD. The CDR3 spans 18 residues. With 3 bases removed from V and 0 bases from J, the gap between germline ends came to 15 bases. The DNA of the CDR3 is TGTGCCATCAGTGACGGGCAGGGGCCGTTCTCTGGGGCCAACGTCCTGACTTTC. Translated, it gives CAISDGQGPFSGANVLTF.

V gene TRBV5-1 combines with J gene TRBJ2-2; D is ambiguous. CDR3 length: 15 amino acids. Trimming removed 0 bases at V and 0 bases at J, with 6 bases between. Germline-derived CDR1 and CDR2 are SGHRS and YFSETQ. CDR3 sequence reads: CASSLDRPNTGELFF. The DNA for the CDR3 is TGCGCCAGCAGCTTGGACAGACCGAACACCGGGGAGCTGTTTTTT.